Listed below are T cell receptor beta chains from one sample, sequenced in a study of cytomegalovirus exposure and HLA in healthy donors. The protocol was immunoSEQ multiplex PCR, while the TCRdb copy is restricted to in-frame clones and leaves out a portion. The table lists about 170,000 clones, around 80% of them singletons, with around 13% in the top ten. The sequenced material came from PBMCs. The receptors derive from a woman aged 50 to 60 in good health and CMV-seropositive. CDR3s include the opening cysteine and the closing phenylalanine or tryptophan. Each record gives: V gene, D gene, J gene, clone size, CDR3 DNA, CDR3 protein. A D gene is named only where the DNA matches it firmly. Part of the rows lack a size; the others show once, few, many or a class for expanded clones.

V gene: TRBV9; D gene: TRBD2; J gene: TRBJ2-7; clone size: -; CDR3 DNA: TGTGCCAGCAGCGTATTGGCGGGACTAGGCTACGAGCAGTACTTC; CDR3 protein: CASSVLAGLGYEQYF
V gene: TRBV13; D gene: TRBD1; J gene: TRBJ1-6; clone size: -; CDR3 DNA: TGTGCCAGCCTTCGGACAGGGGGAGAGGAGTCACCCCTCCACTTT; CDR3 protein: CASLRTGGEESPLHF
V gene: TRBV23-1; D gene: -; J gene: TRBJ1-2; clone size: -; CDR3 DNA: TGCGCCAGCAGTCAACGATCCCAGAGGCGTCGTTTCACGGTACCCTATGGCTACACCTTC; CDR3 protein: CASSQRSQRRRFTVPYGYTF
V gene: TRBV9; D gene: -; J gene: TRBJ2-5; clone size: -; CDR3 DNA: TGTGCCAGCAGCGTAGATGAAGGACGGGGAGGAGAGACCCAGTACTTC; CDR3 protein: CASSVDEGRGGETQYF
V gene: TRBV11-2; D gene: -; J gene: TRBJ2-1; clone size: -; CDR3 DNA: TGTGCCAGCAGCTTAGGACTGGGGCCAACCCCTTACGATGAGCAGTTCTTC; CDR3 protein: CASSLGLGPTPYDEQFF
V gene: TRBV5-4; D gene: TRBD1; J gene: TRBJ1-6; clone size: -; CDR3 DNA: TGTGCCAGCAGCTTGGCCTTCCGTGGACAGGGCACCCTCCACTTT; CDR3 protein: CASSLAFRGQGTLHF
V gene: TRBV7-9; D gene: TRBD1; J gene: TRBJ1-1; clone size: few; CDR3 DNA: TGTGCCAGCAGTTCCAGGGGCAGGGGGTTCACTGAAGCTTTCTTT; CDR3 protein: CASSSRGRGFTEAFF
V gene: TRBV7-8; D gene: TRBD2; J gene: TRBJ2-3; clone size: -; CDR3 DNA: TGTGCCAGCAGCTTAGGTAGCGGGGGCCTCACAGATACGCAGTATTTT; CDR3 protein: CASSLGSGGLTDTQYF
V gene: TRBV10-2; D gene: TRBD2; J gene: TRBJ2-3; clone size: -; CDR3 DNA: TGCGCCAGCAGTGAGTCCCCACTCAGACTAGCGGGGGGGCCGGGCACAGATACGCAGTATTTT; CDR3 protein: CASSESPLRLAGGPGTDTQYF
V gene: TRBV6-1; D gene: -; J gene: TRBJ1-2; clone size: -; CDR3 DNA: TGTGCCAGCACCCTAGGGAGTTTGGCCTATGGCTACACCTTC; CDR3 protein: CASTLGSLAYGYTF
V gene: TRBV30; D gene: -; J gene: TRBJ1-5; clone size: once; CDR3 DNA: TGTGCCTGGAGTCCCCAGGGGAATCAGCCCCAGCATTTT; CDR3 protein: CAWSPQGNQPQHF
V gene: TRBV5-4; D gene: TRBD2; J gene: TRBJ2-3; clone size: -; CDR3 DNA: TGTGCCAGCAGCTTCGGGGGGGCCGAGACAGATACGCAGTATTTT; CDR3 protein: CASSFGGAETDTQYF
V gene: TRBV6-6; D gene: -; J gene: TRBJ1-2; clone size: -; CDR3 DNA: TGTGCCAGCATCCCGCCGGGAAACTATGGCTACACCTTC; CDR3 protein: CASIPPGNYGYTF
V gene: TRBV5-4; D gene: -; J gene: TRBJ2-3; clone size: -; CDR3 DNA: TGTGCCAGCAGCTTGCCAGGGCTCGCAGATACGCAGTATTTT; CDR3 protein: CASSLPGLADTQYF
V gene: TRBV2; D gene: TRBD1; J gene: TRBJ2-3; clone size: -; CDR3 DNA: TGTGCCAGCAGGAGGCAGGGGGCGCAAGATACGCAGTATTTT; CDR3 protein: CASRRQGAQDTQYF
V gene: TRBV6-1; D gene: TRBD1; J gene: TRBJ2-2; clone size: -; CDR3 DNA: TGTGCCAGCAGTCGACAGGGCACCGGGGAGCTGTTTTTT; CDR3 protein: CASSRQGTGELFF
V gene: TRBV27; D gene: TRBD1; J gene: TRBJ1-2; clone size: -; CDR3 DNA: TGTGCCAGCACCCCCCGGACAGGATTTATGGGGGGCTACACCTTC; CDR3 protein: CASTPRTGFMGGYTF
V gene: TRBV7-9; D gene: TRBD1; J gene: TRBJ2-7; clone size: -; CDR3 DNA: TGTGCCAGCAGCTTTTCCGGGACAGGGGGCGCGAAGCAGTACTTC; CDR3 protein: CASSFSGTGGAKQYF
V gene: TRBV2; D gene: TRBD1; J gene: TRBJ1-2; clone size: -; CDR3 DNA: TGTGCCAGCAGTCCGAACAGGGGGCCGGGTGGCTACACCTTC; CDR3 protein: CASSPNRGPGGYTF
V gene: TRBV29-1; D gene: -; J gene: TRBJ2-1; clone size: -; CDR3 DNA: TGCAGCTCGAGGTCGGATGCCAATGAGCAGTTCTTC; CDR3 protein: CSSRSDANEQFF
V gene: TRBV6-1; D gene: TRBD1; J gene: TRBJ1-2; clone size: -; CDR3 DNA: TGTGCCAGCACCGAAGGGACAGGGAATGCCTATGGCTACACCTTC; CDR3 protein: CASTEGTGNAYGYTF
V gene: TRBV2; D gene: -; J gene: TRBJ1-2; clone size: -; CDR3 DNA: TGTGCCAGCAGTCTCCTTCTGACTCCCACTCTTAACTATGGCTACACCTTC; CDR3 protein: CASSLLLTPTLNYGYTF
V gene: TRBV5-1; D gene: TRBD1; J gene: TRBJ2-3; clone size: -; CDR3 DNA: TGCGCCAGCAATGGACAGGGAGCAGATACGCAGTATTTT; CDR3 protein: CASNGQGADTQYF
V gene: TRBV7-7; D gene: TRBD2; J gene: TRBJ2-5; clone size: -; CDR3 DNA: TGTGCTAGCAGCTTAGGGCGGGGGGCCCGAGAGACCCAGTACTTC; CDR3 protein: CASSLGRGARETQYF
V gene: TRBV5-1; D gene: TRBD1; J gene: TRBJ1-4; clone size: -; CDR3 DNA: TGCGCCAGCAGCCCAGGACCTACGACAGGGGGGGGTGAAAAACTGTTTTTT; CDR3 protein: CASSPGPTTGGGEKLFF
V gene: TRBV7-2; D gene: -; J gene: TRBJ1-6; clone size: -; CDR3 DNA: TGTGCCAGCAGCTTACAGGGATATAATTCACCCCTCCACTTT; CDR3 protein: CASSLQGYNSPLHF
V gene: TRBV9; D gene: TRBD1; J gene: TRBJ1-1; clone size: -; CDR3 DNA: TGTGCCAGCAGCCCAGGACAGGTTTCCCACACTGAAGCTTTCTTT; CDR3 protein: CASSPGQVSHTEAFF
V gene: TRBV4-1; D gene: -; J gene: TRBJ1-5; clone size: once; CDR3 DNA: TGCGCCAGCAGCCAAGATTCAAGGACAGAACAGCCCCAGCATTTT; CDR3 protein: CASSQDSRTEQPQHF
V gene: TRBV7-9; D gene: TRBD2; J gene: TRBJ2-1; clone size: -; CDR3 DNA: TGTGCCAGCAGCATCGGGGGGGGCTCCTACAATGAGCAGTTCTTC; CDR3 protein: CASSIGGGSYNEQFF
V gene: TRBV10-2; D gene: TRBD2; J gene: TRBJ2-5; clone size: -; CDR3 DNA: TGCGCCAGCAGTGAACGGCGGGGGGGCTCCCAAGAGACCCAGTACTTC; CDR3 protein: CASSERRGGSQETQYF